These 21 T cell receptor beta chains came from one sample sequenced in a study of blood T cell repertoires in COVID-19. TCRdb's copy holds only in-frame clones and misses some; the assay was immunoSEQ multiplex PCR. The sample consists of around 400,000 clones, more than 70% of them appearing once. Sequencing was performed on PBMCs or T cells enriched from blood (not recorded which). The source is a woman under 30 who had been exposed to COVID-19.

This chain uses TRBV6-4 with TRBJ1-2, with 7 positions matching TRBD1. This CDR3 comprises 15 residues. Germline V gene sequence: CDR1 MRHNA, CDR2 SNTAGT. V dropped 3 bases and J dropped 4; count of bases not matched to a gene: 8. In nucleotides, the CDR3 is TGTGCCAGCAGTGATAATCCGGGACAGCCCTATGGCTACACCTTC. It translates to CASSDNPGQPYGYTF.

This clone was observed once. The chain recombines TRBV30 with TRBJ1-1, with 9 bases that match TRBD1. The V and J ends lost 3 bases and 10 bases, in that order; junction bases with no gene match: 6. Germline lookup yields CDR1 GTSNPN and CDR2 SVGIG (reference sequence). This CDR3 region has 12 residues. This chain's CDR3 is CAWRGTGMGAFF. In nucleotides, the CDR3 is TGTGCCTGGAGAGGGACAGGGATGGGAGCTTTCTTT.

The V and J genes are TRBV7-9 and TRBJ1-5; TRBD1 aligns across 7 bases. The CDR3 length is 15 residues. Germline V gene data show CDR1 as SEHNR and CDR2 as FQNEAQ (reference sequence). V trimming: 5 bases; J trimming: 7 bases; junction bases outside the gene matches: 11. The DNA of the CDR3 is TGTGCCAGCAGCCCCGACCGGGACAGAGGGCAGCCCCAGCATTTT. Translation gives CASSPDRDRGQPQHF.

V is TRBV6-5 and J is TRBJ2-7, with 8 bases aligning to TRBD1. J gave up 7 bases and V 7 bases, and 9 bases lay outside the gene matches. This CDR3 has 13 amino acids. Germline V gene data show CDR1 as MNHEY and CDR2 as SVGAGI. The CDR3 sequence is CASTPPTGGEQYF. The CDR3 nucleotides read TGTGCCAGCACTCCACCCACAGGGGGGGAGCAGTACTTC.

The chain recombines TRBV28 with TRBJ2-2, with TRBD2 matching 8 bases. Germline CDR1 MDHEN, CDR2 SYDVKM. With 3 bases clipped from V and 6 bases from J, the junction kept 9 bases outside the gene matches. This CDR3 is 16 amino acids long. The CDR3 bases are TGTGCCAGCAGTTTGGTGGGTAGCGGGATCCCCGGGGAGCTGTTTTTT. It yields the protein CASSLVGSGIPGELFF.

The chain carries TRBV11-3 and TRBJ2-1, with D perhaps TRBD2 (5 bases). V dropped 3 bases and J dropped 10 bases, with 16 bases sitting between them. This CDR3 is built from 14 residues. The germline CDR1 and CDR2 sequences are SGHNT and YENEEA. The CDR3 DNA reads TGTGCCAGCAGCTTTACAAGCGGAACGGAAGAGCAGTTCTTC. Residues: CASSFTSGTEEQFF.

This chain joins TRBV25-1 and TRBJ2-1; 8 nucleotides agree with TRBD2. Germline V CDR1 and CDR2: MGHDK, SYGVNS. The CDR3 sequence is 14 residues long. With 6 bases clipped from V and 10 bases from J, the junction kept 11 bases outside the gene matches. As DNA, the CDR3 is TGTGCCAGCAGCCTAATCGGGACTAGGGGGGAGCAGTTCTTC. The encoded protein is CASSLIGTRGEQFF.

The V gene is TRBV2, the J gene TRBJ1-4; 8 bases line up with TRBD1. The germline gives CDR1 SNHLY, CDR2 FYNNEI. The CDR3 covers 16 residues. With 4 bases clipped from V and 4 bases from J, the junction kept 8 bases outside the gene matches. CDR3 loop: CASSVPGDRRNEKLFF. The CDR3 region has the DNA TGTGCCAGCAGTGTACCCGGGGACAGGCGTAATGAAAAACTGTTTTTT.

The chain has TRBV5-6 and TRBJ2-1; D possibly corresponds to TRBD2 (5 bases). CDR3 length: 13 amino acids. Trimming took 0 bases from V and 6 from J, leaving 7 bases between them. Germline values: CDR1 SGHDT, CDR2 YYEEEE. The CDR3 DNA reads TGTGCCAGCAGCTTGGTAGGAGGCAATGAGCAGTTCTTC. Protein product: CASSLVGGNEQFF.

The chain links TRBV9 to TRBJ1-4; 12 nucleotides agree with TRBD1. This CDR3 has 16 residues. Per germline, CDR1 SGDLS and CDR2 YYNGEE. Trimming at V came to 4 bases and at J to 8 bases, leaving 9 bases not matched to a gene. Here the CDR3 DNA reads TGTGCCAGCAGCTCCTCCCCGGGACAGGGGGCCGAAAAACTGTTTTTT. Its translation is CASSSSPGQGAEKLFF.

This chain connects TRBV19 to TRBJ2-2; weak D call: TRBD2 (5 bases). V lost 2 bases to trimming and J lost 7 bases, with 11 bases between them. The CDR3 sequence is 14 residues long. Germline-derived CDR1 and CDR2 are LNHDA and SQIVND (reference sequence). The CDR3: CASSILRGGGELFF. The CDR3 DNA sequence: TGTGCCAGTAGTATACTCCGGGGTGGCGGGGAGCTGTTTTTT.

CDR3 bases: TGTGCCAGTAGCTTCGGGGTCGCCTACGAGCAGTACTTC. It is translated as CASSFGVAYEQYF. V usage is TRBV19 and J usage is TRBJ2-7, with a possible D match to TRBD2 (5 bases). CDR3 length equals 13 residues. Germline values: CDR1 LNHDA, CDR2 SQIVND (reference sequence). Trimming removed 6 bases from V and 2 bases from J, with 11 bases in between.

In its sample, this clone was seen once. The chain is built from TRBV18 and TRBJ1-5; D unclear. V was clipped by 2 bases and J by 6 bases, with 8 bases between them. Germline CDR1 reads KGHSH; CDR2 reads LQKENI. The CDR3 consists of 13 residues. The CDR3 coding sequence is TGTGCCAGCTCACCAGGGGAGGGTCAGCCCCAGCATTTT. This gives the protein CASSPGEGQPQHF.

The chain has TRBV4-2 and TRBJ2-3; 10 bases are a match to TRBD2. Germline V gene data show CDR1 as LGHNA and CDR2 as YNFKEQ. Germline trimming cut 6 bases from V and 1 base from J; bases unmatched to any gene: 7. The CDR3 spans 16 residues. The CDR3 here is CASRLASGGGTDTQYF. The CDR3 region has the DNA TGTGCCAGCAGACTTGCTAGCGGGGGTGGCACAGATACGCAGTATTTT.

This chain connects TRBV7-8 to TRBJ2-1; TRBD1 might be the D (7 bases). The CDR3 covers 16 residues. Germline V gives CDR1 SGHVS, CDR2 FQNEAQ. V lost 4 bases and J 2 bases, leaving 15 bases between the germline ends. CDR3 in DNA: TGTGCCAGCAGCTCGCGGGACAGCAAAACCTACAATGAGCAGTTCTTC. Protein product: CASSSRDSKTYNEQFF.

This chain uses TRBV6-1 with TRBJ2-7; TRBD2 aligns across 10 bases. The CDR3 spans 16 residues. From germline, CDR1 is MNHNS and CDR2 SASEGT. V shed 0 bases, J shed 4 bases, and the junction held 6 bases outside the gene matches. The CDR3 protein is CASSEADPGLAYEQYF. CDR3 DNA: TGTGCCAGCAGTGAAGCAGATCCGGGACTAGCGTACGAGCAGTACTTC.

This clone was picked up a small number of times. This chain joins TRBV10-1 and TRBJ2-2; tentatively, D is TRBD1 (6 bases). Trimming took off 3 bases at V and 6 bases at J, with 8 bases between the two ends. CDR1 is WNHNN and CDR2 is SYGVQD in the germline V gene (reference sequence). This CDR3 has 13 residues. The CDR3 loop reads CASSDRGAGELFF. In DNA form, the CDR3 reads TGCGCCAGCAGTGACAGGGGTGCCGGGGAGCTGTTTTTT.

The rearrangement uses TRBV5-6 and TRBJ1-2; a possible D gene is TRBD1 (5 bases). Germline loops: CDR1 SGHDT, CDR2 YYEEEE. Trimming shortened V by 3 bases and J by 5 bases, and 20 bases separated the two germline ends. The CDR3 sequence is 16 residues long. The CDR3 bases are TGTGCCAGCAGCTGGGGCCAGGTGGGCGGACCTTATGGCTACACCTTC. This encodes CASSWGQVGGPYGYTF.

The chain joins TRBV27 to TRBJ1-2, with unresolved D. The V and J ends lost 4 bases and 8 bases respectively, with 8 bases between them. Looked up from germline, CDR1 is MNHEY and CDR2 is SMNVEV (reference sequence). The CDR3 is made up of 11 amino acids. CDR3 sequence (DNA): TGTGCCAGCAGTTCGGGGTTCGGCTACACCTTC. Translation gives CASSSGFGYTF.

This clone came up once. The chain carries TRBV28 and TRBJ2-1; 11 bases are a match to TRBD2. This CDR3 region has 17 residues. Germline V gene lookup returns CDR1 MDHEN and CDR2 SYDVKM. The ends lost 7 bases at V and 4 bases at J; junction bases unmatched: 12. The CDR3 DNA follows: TGTGCCAGCACCCCCCGAGGGCTAGCGGGAGGATACAATGAGCAGTTCTTC. The encoded protein is CASTPRGLAGGYNEQFF. Together with reference TRBV28 and TRBJ2-1, the CDR3 gives the full variable domain: DVKVTQSSRYLVKRTGEKVFLECVQDMDHENMFWYRQDPGLGLRLIYFSYDVKMKEKGDIPEGYSVSREKKERFSLILESASTNQTSMYLCASTPRGLAGGYNEQFFGPGTRLTVL.

V and J are TRBV6-5 and TRBJ1-2; D remains ambiguous. Looked up from germline, CDR1 is MNHEY and CDR2 is SVGAGI. V lost 8 bases, J lost 8 bases, and 15 bases lay in between. The CDR3 is 12 amino acids. CDR3 region: CASDPAGRGYTF. CDR3 nucleotide sequence: TGTGCCAGCGACCCTGCGGGGAGAGGCTACACCTTC.